This T cell receptor (beta chain) originates from a study of blood T cell repertoires in COVID-19. Original processing methods: From reference gene primer amplification, estimates of nucleated cell counts were derived. The repertoire was sequenced with immunoSEQ multiplex PCR; TCRdb's copy has only in-frame clones and lacks some. Clonal size and the V and J genes are those of that table, whereas D and trimming came from the DNA. The data hold 65,000 to 70,000 clones, with nearly 80% observed a single time. The receptor was derived from a human donor in a cohort sampled during active COVID-19. Specimen: peripheral blood.

The DNA of the CDR3 is TGTGCCAGCAGTTTAGGTGGGCAGGACTATGGCTACACCTTC. Protein: CASSLGGQDYGYTF. The genes are TRBV28 and TRBJ1-2; D uncertain. Germline V gives CDR1 MDHEN, CDR2 SYDVKM. CDR3 length: 14 residues. V dropped 2 bases and J dropped 3 bases, with 10 bases sitting between them.